Following are 17 T cell receptor beta chains from one sample sequenced in a study of cytomegalovirus exposure and HLA in healthy donors. Vbeta (60) and Jbeta (13) primers were used in the PCR. Generated by immunoSEQ multiplex PCR, the TCRdb table keeps only in-frame clones and is missing some. The sample lists approximately 120,000 clones; around 77% were seen once. Specimen: PBMCs. These receptors all stem from a man aged 35-49 years in good health and CMV-seropositive.

This CDR3 reads CASSIKQGFSSYNSPLHF. CDR3 in DNA: TGTGCCAGTAGTATAAAACAGGGCTTCAGCTCCTATAATTCACCCCTCCACTTT. The V and J genes are TRBV19 and TRBJ1-6, with D possibly TRBD1 on 6 matching bases. Between the trimmed V and J ends, which lost 2 bases and 0 bases, there was a span of 14 bases. Per the germline V gene, CDR1 is LNHDA and CDR2 is SQIVND (reference sequence). CDR3 length equals 18 residues.

The chain combines TRBV5-1 with TRBJ2-1, with 7 bases fitting TRBD2. Germline CDR1 reads SGHRS; CDR2 reads YFSETQ. This CDR3 has 15 residues. V gave up 9 bases and J gave up 9 bases; unmatched junction bases: 18. The DNA for the CDR3 is TGCGCCACCTACTCGGGACTTGAGACGGGGGGTGAGCAGTTCTTC. Protein sequence: CATYSGLETGGEQFF. The full variable domain, rest sourced from reference TRBV5-1 and TRBJ2-1, is KAGVTQTPRYLIKTRGQQVTLSCSPISGHRSVSWYQQTPGQGLQFLFEYFSETQRNKGNFPGRFSGRQFSNSRSEMNVSTLELGDSALYLCATYSGLETGGEQFFGPGTRLTVL.

The gene calls are TRBV6-1 and TRBJ2-7, with unresolved D. Germline lookup yields CDR1 MNHNS and CDR2 SASEGT. V dropped 6 bases and J dropped 0 bases, with 12 bases sitting between them. CDR3 length equals 14 residues. The CDR3 region is CASSLLTGSYEQYF. CDR3 bases: TGTGCCAGCAGCCTACTGACGGGCTCCTACGAGCAGTACTTC.

The chain carries TRBV19 and TRBJ2-5; 7 bases line up with TRBD1. Matching the DNA end better, TRBJ2-7 makes the J call doubtful. The V gene's germline CDR1 is LNHDA and CDR2 SQIVND (reference sequence). This CDR3 comprises 13 residues. The CDR3 DNA is TGTGCCAGCACAGGGGCTGACCCCAGCGAGCAGTACTTC. The encoded protein is CASTGADPSEQYF.

The chain combines TRBV25-1 with TRBJ2-7; 8 nucleotides line up with TRBD1. The ends lost 8 bases at V and 4 bases at J; junction bases unmatched: 7. CDR1 is MGHDK, CDR2 SYGVNS, per germline. The CDR3 has 13 residues. As DNA, the CDR3 is TGTGCCAGCCTCGGGACAGGAACGTACGAGCAGTACTTC. Amino acid sequence: CASLGTGTYEQYF.

The chain employs TRBV7-2 and TRBJ2-1, with 9 bases fitting TRBD2. V dropped 1 base and J dropped 8; count of bases not matched to a gene: 9. The CDR3 consists of 16 residues. CDR1 SGHTA and CDR2 FQGNSA come from the germline V gene. CDR3 residues: CASSLDLRGGLDEQFF. In nucleotides, the CDR3 is TGTGCCAGCAGCTTAGACTTGCGGGGGGGCCTCGATGAGCAGTTCTTC.

This clone has a handful of counts. The V and J genes are TRBV7-8 and TRBJ1-3, with D uncertain. This CDR3 is 17 amino acids long. The germline gives CDR1 SGHVS, CDR2 FQNEAQ. Between the trimmed V and J ends, which lost 1 base and 0 bases, there was a span of 13 bases. CDR3 sequence reads: CASSLGGLRSSGNTIYF. CDR3 sequence (DNA): TGTGCCAGCAGCTTAGGCGGGTTGCGGAGCTCTGGAAACACCATATATTTT.

This clone has a handful of counts. The chain joins TRBV7-2 to TRBJ2-2; D is possibly TRBD2 (7 bases). The CDR3 is 15 residues long. V dropped 1 base and J dropped 7 bases, with 13 bases sitting between them. Germline CDR1 SGHTA, CDR2 FQGNSA. The CDR3 loop is CASSLGGGAFGELFF. For the CDR3, the DNA is TGTGCCAGCAGCTTAGGTGGGGGGGCCTTCGGGGAGCTGTTTTTT.

This chain connects TRBV5-1 to TRBJ1-1, with 8 bases lining up with TRBD1. The V gene end was trimmed by 3 bases and the J gene end by 4 bases; junction bases not matched to a gene: 11. Germline V gene sequence: CDR1 SGHRS, CDR2 YFSETQ. The CDR3 runs to 16 residues. In nucleotides, the CDR3 is TGCGCCAGCAGCTGGGCCGGGGGACAGGCAGGCACTGAAGCTTTCTTT. Translating gives CASSWAGGQAGTEAFF.

This sequence joins TRBV4-3 and TRBJ1-3; 11 bases line up with TRBD1. CDR1 is LGHNA, CDR2 YSLEER, per germline. The ends lost 3 bases at V and 4 bases at J; junction bases unmatched: 8. This CDR3 is built from 17 residues. The CDR3 here is CASSHSSDRGPGNTIYF. The CDR3 DNA follows: TGCGCCAGCAGCCACTCATCGGACAGGGGGCCCGGAAACACCATATATTTT.

DNA for the CDR3: TGTGCCAGCAGATACGGACAGGGGACCAATTCACCCCTCCACTTT. Amino acids: CASRYGQGTNSPLHF. The chain carries TRBV7-9 and TRBJ1-6, with 9 bases identical to TRBD1. The CDR3 contains 15 residues. V shed 6 bases, J shed 7 bases, and the junction held 7 bases outside the gene matches. Germline V gives CDR1 SEHNR, CDR2 FQNEAQ (reference sequence).

V usage is TRBV15 and J usage is TRBJ2-2; weak D call: TRBD1 (6 bases). Trimming pared 8 bases from V and 6 bases from J, leaving 19 bases between. CDR1 is LNHNV and CDR2 is YYDKDF in the germline V gene (reference sequence). The CDR3 consists of 15 residues. The CDR3 loop reads CATGGGQTVPGELFF. As DNA, the CDR3 is TGTGCCACCGGTGGAGGACAGACAGTTCCCGGGGAGCTGTTTTTT.

The chain recombines TRBV4-3 with TRBJ2-6; 7 bases line up with TRBD1. This CDR3 is built from 18 residues. With V trimmed by 1 base and J by 0 bases, 6 bases remained unmatched. Germline-derived CDR1 and CDR2 are LGHNA and YSLEER. CDR3 region: CASSQVKGASSGANVLTF. The CDR3 DNA reads TGCGCCAGCAGCCAAGTGAAGGGGGCCTCCTCTGGGGCCAACGTCCTGACTTTC.

The V gene is TRBV28, the J gene TRBJ1-2; the D gene is possibly TRBD1 (5 bases). In germline, CDR1 is MDHEN, CDR2 SYDVKM. With 5 bases removed from V and 4 bases from J, the gap between germline ends came to 20 bases. CDR3 length: 16 amino acids. The CDR3 spells CASSEIGARRIYGYTF. CDR3 DNA sequence: TGTGCCAGCAGTGAAATAGGGGCGCGCAGAATCTATGGCTACACCTTC.

The chain couples TRBV5-4 to TRBJ2-7; 12 bases align to TRBD1. CDR3 length equals 15 residues. Germline-derived CDR1 and CDR2 are SGHNT and YYREEE (reference sequence). Trimming removed 4 bases from V and 3 bases from J; junction bases left unmatched: 5. CDR3 loop: CASSLGTGGNYEQYF. In DNA, the CDR3 is TGTGCCAGCAGCCTCGGGACAGGGGGCAACTACGAGCAGTACTTC.

This clone was detected a few times. The V gene is TRBV27, the J gene TRBJ2-1; 9 bases map to TRBD2. Germline V gene data show CDR1 as MNHEY and CDR2 as SMNVEV (reference sequence). CDR3 length: 16 amino acids. Trimming cost V 4 bases and J 6 bases; bases outside gene matches: 10. The CDR3 protein is CASSSGRLAGPNEQFF. CDR3 nucleotides: TGTGCCAGCAGTTCCGGTAGGCTAGCGGGGCCCAATGAGCAGTTCTTC.

This clone was seen just once. The CDR3 sequence: CASRETDIAGANVLTF. The DNA of the CDR3 is TGTGCCAGTAGAGAAACGGACATAGCTGGGGCCAACGTCCTGACTTTC. The chain recombines TRBV19 with TRBJ2-6; possibly TRBD1 for D (5 bases). The CDR3 sequence is 16 residues long. The germline V gene encodes CDR1 LNHDA and CDR2 SQIVND (reference sequence). Trimming cost V 6 bases and J 2 bases, with 14 bases left between them.